The clone carrying this TCR beta chain came up many times. No antigen is known for it. This sample was included in a study of regulatory T cells in long-lasting Graves disease. Study-wide background: For under 3 months, newly diagnosed Graves' patients had been taking antithyroid drugs.

Study-level points and caveats: Persistent patients had more shared public clonotypes (about 2,800) than new patients (roughly 900). Newly diagnosed disease favored TRBV20-1 and TRBJ2-1 over persistent disease.

Time point indicated: newly diagnosed GD, antithyroid drugs for less than 3 months. PBMCs were the source of the RNA used for TCR sequencing. According to the study, TCR beta libraries were built with iRepertoire HTBI primers and CDR3-region Arm-PCR. TCRdb re-called the multiplex PCR reads with MiXCR, one entry per CDR3 protein. The table includes 250,000 or so distinct CDR3 sequences, roughly a fifth detected once. Between the trimmed V and J ends, which lost 0 bases and 8 bases, there was a span of 14 bases. Germline CDR1 and CDR2: LGHDT and YNNKEL (reference sequence). This CDR3 region has 15 residues.

V and J are TRBV3-1 and TRBJ2-4; D is perhaps TRBD1 (5 bases). The sequenced sample was peripheral blood mononuclear cells (PBMCs), obtained at new diagnosis, from a patient treated with antithyroid drugs. The TCR comes from a female donor with Graves disease. The DNA for the CDR3 is TGTGCCAGCAGCCAAGATGGGGCATCGTGGGACATTCAGTACTTC. Translated: CASSQDGASWDIQYF.